The 3 T cell receptor beta chains below were found in one sample sequenced in a study of molecular identifiers for immune sequencing clone quantification. Via MiXCR, TCRdb re-called the PCR reads, giving one row per CDR3 protein. The table shows tens of thousands of distinct CDR3 sequences, with 19% occurring only once. Material for sequencing was naive CD8+ T cells from blood, with Jurkat cell RNA spiked in. The subset was: FACS-sorted CD8+CD4-CCR7+CD45RA+ naive T cells. These receptors all come from a human donor in good health. Some libraries in this study had Jurkat cell RNA spiked in.

This clonotype was seen repeatedly, ten times or more. The J gene is TRBJ2-7, the V gene TRBV20-1, with D possibly matching TRBD2 (7 bases). The CDR3 contains 13 residues. Germline V CDR1 and CDR2: DFQATT, SNEGSKA (reference sequence). V shed 7 bases and J shed 5 bases, with 18 bases lying between them. The CDR3, as DNA: TGCAGTGGGTTTGCGGGGGCTAGGGACGAGCAGTACTTC. Translation gives CSGFAGARDEQYF.

In its sample, this clonotype was seen many times. This chain links TRBV13 with TRBJ1-5; D is undetermined. V shed 4 bases and J shed 1 base, with 8 bases lying between them. The CDR3 is 14 residues long. Germline lookup yields CDR1 PRHDT and CDR2 FYEKMQ (reference sequence). The CDR3 loop reads CASSSGESNQPQHF. In DNA form, the CDR3 reads TGTGCCAGCAGCTCCGGGGAGAGCAATCAGCCCCAGCATTTT.

This clonotype appeared many times. The CDR3 region has the DNA TGTGCCAGCAGTCGATCCAGGACAGGGTTGGGCACAGATACGCAGTATTTT. Encoded protein: CASSRSRTGLGTDTQYF. The V gene is TRBV6-5, the J gene TRBJ2-3; 8 nucleotides align to TRBD1. Germline V lookup: CDR1 MNHEY, CDR2 SVGAGI. This CDR3 contains 17 residues. V was clipped by 5 bases and J by 1 base; unmatched bases: 11.